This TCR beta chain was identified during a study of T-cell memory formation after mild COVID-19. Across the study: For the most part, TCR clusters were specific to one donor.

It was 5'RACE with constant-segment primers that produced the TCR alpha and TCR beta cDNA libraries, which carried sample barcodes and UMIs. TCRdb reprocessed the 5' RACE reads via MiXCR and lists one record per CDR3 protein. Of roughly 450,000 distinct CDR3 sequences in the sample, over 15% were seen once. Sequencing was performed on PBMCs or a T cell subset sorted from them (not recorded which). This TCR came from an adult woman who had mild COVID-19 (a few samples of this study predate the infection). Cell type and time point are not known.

Here the CDR3 DNA reads TGCAGTGCTAGAGGTTCCTCGACAGGGGGCTTCTATAATTCACCCCTCCACTTT. This gives the protein CSARGSSTGGFYNSPLHF. This sequence joins TRBV20-1 and TRBJ1-6; TRBD1 matches at 10 bases. The CDR3 is 18 residues long. The J segment lost 3 bases and the V segment lost 1 base, leaving 9 bases of the junction unmatched. Germline V CDR1 and CDR2: DFQATT, SNEGSKA (reference sequence).